One sample yielded the 26 T cell receptor beta chains listed below, sequenced in a study of T cells in Graves' hyperthyroidism and ophthalmopathy. TCR beta CDR3 region amplification was performed from RNA transcripts. The HTBI primer set drove a first-round RT-PCR of the TCR CDR3. TCRdb reprocessed the multiplex PCR reads with MiXCR, giving one entry per CDR3 protein. The sample gives 240,000 or so distinct CDR3 sequences, approximately 16% of which show up once; 28% is in the top ten. Material: blood. These receptors all stem from a woman aged 18 to 35 with Graves' ophthalmopathy.

This clonotype came up many times. This chain's CDR3 is CASSLLKSSGANVLTF. CDR3 nucleotide sequence: TGTGCCAGCTCCCTTCTAAAGAGCTCTGGGGCCAACGTCCTGACTTTC. V and J are TRBV18 and TRBJ2-6; D remains unclear. Trimming pared 6 bases from V and 0 bases from J, leaving 12 bases between. CDR3 length: 16 residues. The germline V gene encodes CDR1 KGHSH and CDR2 LQKENI.

V gene TRBV28 combines with J gene TRBJ2-4, with 9 nucleotides matching TRBD2. CDR1 MDHEN and CDR2 SYDVKM come from the germline V gene. After removal of 6 bases from V and 4 bases from J, the junction contained 7 bases not matched to a gene. The CDR3 has 15 residues. The CDR3 region has the DNA TGTGCCAGCAGCCGTGCTAGCGGGGCTAAAAACATTCAGTACTTC. Translated: CASSRASGAKNIQYF. The variable domain in full, completed from reference TRBV28 and TRBJ2-4, reads DVKVTQSSRYLVKRTGEKVFLECVQDMDHENMFWYRQDPGLGLRLIYFSYDVKMKEKGDIPEGYSVSREKKERFSLILESASTNQTSMYLCASSRASGAKNIQYFGAGTRLSVL.

The chain combines TRBV7-9 with TRBJ2-3; the D is unclear. There are 13 residues in the CDR3. Trimming took 5 bases from V and 0 from J, leaving 6 bases between them. CDR1 is SEHNR, CDR2 FQNEAQ, per germline (reference sequence). CDR3 residues: CASSVPSTDTQYF. Here the CDR3 DNA reads TGTGCCAGCAGCGTTCCTAGCACAGATACGCAGTATTTT.

The genes are TRBV28 and TRBJ2-1; 10 bases fit TRBD1. Germline lookup yields CDR1 MDHEN and CDR2 SYDVKM. Trimming cost V 4 bases and J 3 bases; bases outside gene matches: 6. This CDR3 spans 16 amino acids. The CDR3 DNA reads TGTGCCAGCAGTTCTCTCGGGACAGGGGACTACAATGAGCAGTTCTTC. It yields the protein CASSSLGTGDYNEQFF.

A word on this clonotype: With a much larger clone just one base away, this may be a read error. This chain uses TRBV6-1 with TRBJ2-7; TRBD1 might be the D (5 bases). Germline loops: CDR1 MNHNS, CDR2 SASEGT. This CDR3 has 14 residues. The CDR3 loop reads CASKQAGFFYERYF. Written as DNA, the CDR3 is TGTGCCAGCAAGCAGGCAGGGTTTTTCTACGAGCGGTACTTC.

This clonotype has at least ten counts. The chain couples TRBV5-8 to TRBJ2-3; D is unclear. Germline-derived CDR1 and CDR2 are SGHTS and YDEGEE. Deletions cut 4 bases from V and 2 bases from J, with 11 bases between. The CDR3 covers 14 residues. The CDR3 DNA is TGTGCCAGCAGCCCTAAGGCTAACACAGATACGCAGTATTTT. Protein: CASSPKANTDTQYF.

In its sample, this clonotype was seen many times. This chain joins TRBV7-2 and TRBJ2-1; 7 nucleotides align to TRBD2. V dropped 5 bases and J dropped 4; count of bases not matched to a gene: 5. The CDR3 consists of 14 residues. Germline assignment: CDR1 SGHTA and CDR2 FQGNSA. Here the CDR3 DNA reads TGTGCCAGCAGCCCCCGGCGGGGGTACAATGAGCAGTTCTTC. Translation gives CASSPRRGYNEQFF.

This clonotype was seen many times. The chain links TRBV3-1 to TRBJ1-4; 9 bases map to TRBD1. Germline CDR1 LGHDT, CDR2 YNNKEL (reference sequence). This CDR3 is 15 amino acids long. V was pared by 5 bases and J by 8 bases, with 9 bases of the junction left unmatched. DNA of the CDR3: TGTGCCAGCAGCAAGGGGACAGGGTTTATCGAAAAACTGTTTTTT. It is translated as CASSKGTGFIEKLFF.

The CDR3 protein is CSAPRAGLSSYNEQYF. CDR3 bases: TGCAGTGCGCCGAGAGCGGGGCTAAGCTCATACAATGAGCAGTACTTC. The genes are TRBV20-1 and TRBJ2-1, with 7 bases fitting TRBD2. The better agreement between TRBJ2-7 and the DNA end casts doubt on the J call. Per the germline V gene, CDR1 is DFQATT and CDR2 is SNEGSKA (reference sequence). The CDR3 contains 16 residues.

Ten or more counts support this clonotype. The V gene is TRBV6-1, the J gene TRBJ1-5, with D perhaps TRBD1 (6 bases). The CDR3 is 18 amino acids. CDR1 and CDR2 (germline): MNHNS, SASEGT. Trimming took 6 bases from V and 2 from J, leaving 23 bases between them. The CDR3 DNA reads TGTGCCAGCAGACGTGAAGGGGGTGCCTGGGCTGGCAATCAGCCCCAGCATTTT. Residues: CASRREGGAWAGNQPQHF.

This clonotype has at least ten counts. This chain links TRBV6-4 with TRBJ1-2, with D uncertain. There are 14 residues in the CDR3. Trimming cost V 5 bases and J 2 bases, with 12 bases left between them. CDR1 and CDR2 from the germline V gene are MRHNA and SNTAGT. The CDR3 DNA follows: TGTGCCAGCAGTCCTACGGCCACAAACTATGGCTACACCTTC. It specifies CASSPTATNYGYTF.

The chain uses TRBV7-6 and TRBJ2-5; no clear D. Trimming pared 2 bases from V and 4 bases from J, leaving 5 bases between. The CDR3 has 12 residues. Germline values: CDR1 SGHVS, CDR2 FNYEAQ. As DNA, the CDR3 is TGTGCCAGCAGCTTAAACAGAGAGACCCAGTACTTC. It yields the protein CASSLNRETQYF.

This clonotype was detected ten times or more. J is TRBJ2-7 and V is TRBV7-9; D not resolved. Deletions cut 5 bases from V and 3 bases from J, with 11 bases between. This CDR3 has 13 residues. Germline V CDR1 and CDR2: SEHNR, FQNEAQ (reference sequence). CDR3 nucleotide sequence: TGTGCCAGCAGCCGAGATCAGAACTACGAGCAGTACTTC. Translated: CASSRDQNYEQYF. The complete variable domain, with remaining parts taken from reference TRBV7-9 and TRBJ2-7, reads DTGVSQNPRHKITKRGQNVTFRCDPISEHNRLYWYRQTLGQGPEFLTYFQNEAQLEKSRLLSDRFSAERPKGSFSTLEIQRTEQGDSAMYLCASSRDQNYEQYFGPGTRLTVT.

This clonotype was counted at least ten times. This chain links TRBV3-1 with TRBJ1-2, with D maybe TRBD1 (5 bases). Per the germline V gene, CDR1 is LGHDT and CDR2 is YNNKEL (reference sequence). The CDR3 loop spans 15 amino acids. Trimming stripped 1 base from V and 5 bases from J, with 14 bases between. CDR3 DNA: TGTGCCAGCAGCCAAGGCGGGCAGGGTAGTTATGGCTACACCTTC. As protein: CASSQGGQGSYGYTF.

This clonotype showed up many times. The chain combines TRBV7-8 with TRBJ1-1, with D maybe TRBD1 (5 bases). Trimming stripped 3 bases from V and 0 bases from J, with 11 bases between. CDR3 size: 15 residues. Germline V gene lookup returns CDR1 SGHVS and CDR2 FQNEAQ. For the CDR3, the DNA is TGTGCCAGCAGCTTTGGACATGTCATGAACACTGAAGCTTTCTTT. Encoded protein: CASSFGHVMNTEAFF.

This clonotype was picked up many times. V is TRBV7-9 and J is TRBJ2-1, with TRBD2 matching over 13 bases. Trimming took 5 bases from V and 4 from J; bases not matched to a gene: 5. CDR3 length: 16 residues. CDR1 SEHNR and CDR2 FQNEAQ come from the germline V gene (reference sequence). The CDR3 DNA follows: TGTGCCAGCAGCATAACTAGCGGGAGGGAGTACAATGAGCAGTTCTTC. Translated: CASSITSGREYNEQFF.

This clonotype was detected ten times or more. The V and J genes are TRBV19 and TRBJ2-6, with D maybe TRBD1 (6 bases). The V end lost 5 bases, the J end lost 0 bases, and 11 bases lay between the germline ends. CDR1 is LNHDA, CDR2 SQIVND, per germline (reference sequence). This CDR3 is built from 16 residues. CDR3 sequence reads: CASSPGAHSGANVLTF. In nucleotides, the CDR3 is TGTGCCAGTAGTCCAGGGGCGCACTCTGGGGCCAACGTCCTGACTTTC.

This chain links TRBV18 with TRBJ2-1, with TRBD2 matching 14 bases. Germline CDR1 is KGHSH and CDR2 is LQKENI. This CDR3 comprises 16 residues. The junction had 6 bases not matched to a gene; V was cut back by 2 bases and J by 9 bases. CDR3 DNA: TGTGCCAGCTCACCATTTCGACTAGCGGGGGGGCTTGAGCAGTTCTTC. It codes for CASSPFRLAGGLEQFF.

This clonotype was found many times. The genes are TRBV18 and TRBJ2-7; TRBD1 matches 9 bases. The J segment lost 5 bases and the V segment lost 3 bases, leaving 5 bases of the junction unmatched. CDR3 size: 14 residues. Germline V gene lookup returns CDR1 KGHSH and CDR2 LQKENI. The CDR3, as DNA: TGTGCCAGCTCACCCGGGACAGGGATCGACGAGCAGTACTTC. Translation gives CASSPGTGIDEQYF.

The chain employs TRBV2 and TRBJ1-1, with D unclear. Germline V gives CDR1 SNHLY, CDR2 FYNNEI. CDR3 size: 14 residues. V gave up 6 bases and J gave up 3 bases, with 14 bases separating them. The CDR3 coding sequence is TGTGCCAGCAGGGCCCGAGCGGGGTACACTGAAGCTTTCTTT. Translated: CASRARAGYTEAFF.

The V and J genes are TRBV7-9 and TRBJ1-3, with a tentative D call TRBD1 (5 bases). V lost 5 bases and J lost 0, with 8 bases in between. CDR1 is SEHNR, CDR2 FQNEAQ, per germline (reference sequence). The CDR3 has 14 amino acids. The CDR3 nucleotides read TGTGCCAGCAGCAAGGGACTCTCTGGAAACACCATATATTTT. Its protein product is CASSKGLSGNTIYF.

This clonotype was seen repeatedly, ten times or more. The chain is built from TRBV20-1 and TRBJ1-1; 7 bases fit TRBD1. With 8 bases clipped from V and 0 bases from J, the junction kept 6 bases outside the gene matches. The CDR3 extends over 13 amino acids. CDR1 is DFQATT and CDR2 is SNEGSKA in the germline V gene (reference sequence). In nucleotides, the CDR3 is TGCAGTATATTGACAGGGATGAACACTGAAGCTTTCTTT. Its translation: CSILTGMNTEAFF.

In this sample, this clonotype turned up many times. The rearrangement uses TRBV7-6 and TRBJ2-2; TRBD1 is a possible D gene (5 bases). Germline values: CDR1 SGHVS, CDR2 FNYEAQ. The germline V and J ends were trimmed by 5 bases and 4 bases, with 8 bases remaining between them. This CDR3 spans 13 amino acids. CDR3 loop: CASSAGSTGELFF. DNA of the CDR3: TGTGCCAGCAGCGCAGGGTCCACCGGGGAGCTGTTTTTT.

This clonotype was recorded at least ten times. The chain couples TRBV28 to TRBJ2-5; 9 nucleotides line up with TRBD1. The germline gives CDR1 MDHEN, CDR2 SYDVKM. The CDR3 loop spans 15 amino acids. V lost 5 bases, J lost 3 bases, and 7 bases stayed unmatched. The CDR3 sequence is CASSPRDRAKETQYF. CDR3 in DNA: TGTGCCAGCAGTCCCCGGGACAGGGCGAAAGAGACCCAGTACTTC.

The table lists this clonotype with many counts. The chain joins TRBV10-2 to TRBJ2-7; TRBD1 agrees at 10 bases. CDR1 WSHSY and CDR2 SAAADI come from the germline V gene. V gave up 6 bases and J gave up 5 bases; unmatched junction bases: 10. The CDR3 is made up of 15 amino acids. The CDR3 protein is CASSTRDRGGHEQYF. The CDR3, as DNA: TGCGCCAGCAGCACCCGGGACAGGGGCGGCCACGAGCAGTACTTC.

This clonotype has only a few counts. The CDR3 here is CASSQGGQGYEQYF. In nucleotides, the CDR3 is TGCGCCAGCAGCCAAGGGGGACAGGGCTACGAGCAGTACTTC. The chain combines TRBV4-1 with TRBJ2-7, with 9 bases matching TRBD1. This CDR3 is 14 amino acids long. The V segment lost 1 base and the J segment 3 bases; nucleotides outside the gene matches: 1. CDR1 is MGHRA and CDR2 is YSYEKL in the germline V gene.